There are a few counts of the clone carrying this TCR beta chain. Antigen specificity is unknown. Germline CDR1 is MRHNA and CDR2 is SNTAGT. The V end lost 4 bases, the J end lost 2 bases, and 11 bases lay between the germline ends. This CDR3 is 14 amino acids long. This specimen belongs to a study of CD8+ T cells in alopecia areata. About the study: Twice daily, treated patients received 5 to 10 mg of oral tofacitinib.

Once RNA had been extracted, it was reverse transcribed into cDNA to act as the sequencing template. Libraries were prepared by immunoSEQ multiplex PCR; TCRdb keeps only in-frame clonotypes and omits some of them. The sample lists around 200,000 clones; 60% were seen once. Whole-study findings and limits: Tofacitinib delivered significant drops in scalp clonality and in expanded CD8+ clones among the top 100.

Treatment of the sample: oral pan-JAK inhibitor, 5-10 mg twice daily. Punch biopsies of lesional scalp, plus peripheral blood, were taken from alopecia areata patients. Sequencing used CD4+ T cells sorted from blood, obtained at week 4, from a patient treated with tofacitinib. This clonotype was sampled from a human donor with alopecia areata. The V and J genes are TRBV6-4 and TRBJ2-5, with D maybe TRBD1 (6 bases). The CDR3 sequence: CASSALRGQETQYF. DNA of the CDR3: TGTGCCAGCAGTGCACTAAGGGGGCAAGAGACCCAGTACTTC.